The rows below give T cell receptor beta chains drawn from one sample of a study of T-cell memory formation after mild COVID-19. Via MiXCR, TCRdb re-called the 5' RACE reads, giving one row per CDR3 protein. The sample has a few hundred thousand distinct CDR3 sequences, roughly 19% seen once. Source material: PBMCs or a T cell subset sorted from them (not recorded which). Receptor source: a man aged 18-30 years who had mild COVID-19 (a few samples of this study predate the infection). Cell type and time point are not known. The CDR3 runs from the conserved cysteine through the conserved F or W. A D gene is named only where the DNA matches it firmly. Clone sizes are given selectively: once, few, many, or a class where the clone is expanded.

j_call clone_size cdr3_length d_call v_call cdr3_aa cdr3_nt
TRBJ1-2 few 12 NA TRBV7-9 CASSSVRGPPNF TGTGCCAGCAGTTCCGTACGGGGGCCGCCTAACTTC
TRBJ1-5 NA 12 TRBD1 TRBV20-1 CSAIQGYQPQHF TGCAGTGCCATACAGGGGTATCAGCCCCAGCATTTT
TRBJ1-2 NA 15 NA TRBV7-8 CASSRAGDRNYGYTF TGTGCCAGCAGCCGGGCGGGGGACCGTAACTATGGCTACACCTTC
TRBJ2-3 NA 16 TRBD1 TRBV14 CASSKVWTGTTDTQYF TGTGCCAGCAGCAAGGTGTGGACAGGGACTACAGATACGCAGTATTTT
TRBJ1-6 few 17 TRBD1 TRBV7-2 CASSSASGTGWGSPLHF TGTGCCAGCAGCTCAGCCTCCGGGACAGGGTGGGGATCACCCCTCCACTTT
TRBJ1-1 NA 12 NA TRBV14 CASSQVQGEAFF TGTGCCAGCAGCCAAGTTCAGGGAGAAGCTTTCTTT
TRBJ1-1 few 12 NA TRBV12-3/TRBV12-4 CASSMALREAFF TGTGCCAGCAGTATGGCCCTGAGGGAAGCTTTCTTT
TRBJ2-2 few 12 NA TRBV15 CATSRRAGELFF TGTGCCACCAGCAGGCGGGCCGGGGAGCTGTTTTTT
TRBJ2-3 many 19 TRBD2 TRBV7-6 CASSSPRSGGPGGLNTQYF TGTGCCAGCAGCTCCCCTCGGTCGGGGGGGCCCGGTGGATTAAATACGCAGTATTTT
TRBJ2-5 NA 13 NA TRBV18 CASSPPPPGTQYF TGTGCCAGCTCACCACCTCCGCCAGGGACCCAGTACTTC
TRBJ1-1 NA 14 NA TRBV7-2 CASSPPLRNTEAFF TGTGCCAGCAGCCCGCCCCTACGGAACACTGAAGCTTTCTTT
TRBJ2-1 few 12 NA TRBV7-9 CASSLSVAEQFF TGTGCCAGCAGTTTATCGGTAGCTGAGCAGTTCTTC
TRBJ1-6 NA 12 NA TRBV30 CAWTTAGLALHF TGTGCCTGGACTACGGCGGGTTTGGCCCTCCACTTT
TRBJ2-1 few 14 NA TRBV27 CASRHRAPDNEQFF TGTGCCAGCAGACACAGGGCGCCGGATAATGAGCAGTTCTTC
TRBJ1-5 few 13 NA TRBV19 CASVRRGNQPQHF TGTGCCAGCGTGAGAAGAGGCAATCAGCCCCAGCATTTT
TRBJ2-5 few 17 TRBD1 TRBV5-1 CASSHRFPGQGYETQYF TGCGCCAGCAGCCACCGTTTCCCGGGACAGGGATACGAGACCCAGTACTTC
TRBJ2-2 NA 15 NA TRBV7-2 CASSLGLEDPRELFF TGTGCCAGCAGCTTAGGTTTGGAGGACCCACGGGAGCTGTTTTTT
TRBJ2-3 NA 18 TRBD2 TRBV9 CASSPRAPLAGSTDTQYF TGTGCCAGCAGCCCTCGCGCCCCCCTAGCGGGGAGCACAGATACGCAGTATTTT
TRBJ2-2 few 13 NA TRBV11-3 CASAGGFTGELFF TGTGCCAGCGCGGGTGGCTTCACCGGGGAGCTGTTTTTT
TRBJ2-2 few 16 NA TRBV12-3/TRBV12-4 CASSLLGRLHTGELFF TGTGCCAGCAGTCTCTTGGGGAGGTTGCACACCGGGGAGCTGTTTTTT
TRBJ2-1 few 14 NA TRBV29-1 CSVGFGGIQNEQFF TGCAGCGTTGGTTTTGGGGGTATCCAAAATGAGCAGTTCTTC
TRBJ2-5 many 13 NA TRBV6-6 CASSLRSGETQYF TGTGCCAGCAGCCTACGGTCGGGGGAGACCCAGTACTTC
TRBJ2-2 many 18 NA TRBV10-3 CAISENVGGGRNTGELFF TGTGCCATCAGTGAGAACGTTGGTGGGGGAAGGAACACCGGGGAGCTGTTTTTT
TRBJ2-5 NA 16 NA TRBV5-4 CASSALGGTGRETQYF TGTGCCAGCAGCGCGCTTGGAGGAACGGGGAGAGAGACCCAGTACTTC
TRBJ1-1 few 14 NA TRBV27 CASSLSTLGTEAFF TGTGCCAGCAGTTTGTCCACCTTGGGGACTGAAGCTTTCTTT
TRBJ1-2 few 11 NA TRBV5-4 CASSLAPGYTF TGTGCCAGCAGCTTGGCCCCTGGCTACACCTTC
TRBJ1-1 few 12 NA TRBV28 CASSALPDEAFF TGTGCCAGCAGTGCCCTCCCCGATGAAGCTTTCTTT
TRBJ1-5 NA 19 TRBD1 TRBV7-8 CASSLSRTGGLYSNQPQHF TGTGCCAGCAGCTTAAGTAGAACAGGGGGCTTGTATAGCAATCAGCCCCAGCATTTT
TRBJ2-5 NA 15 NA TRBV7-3 CASSLTRTAQETQYF TGTGCCAGCAGCTTAACCCGGACGGCGCAAGAGACCCAGTACTTC
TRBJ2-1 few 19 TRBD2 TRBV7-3 CASSPRGSGGRSSYNEQFF TGTGCCAGCAGCCCGAGGGGTAGCGGGGGGCGGAGCTCCTACAATGAGCAGTTCTTC
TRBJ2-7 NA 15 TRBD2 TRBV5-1 CASSTTTSGGYEQYF TGCGCCAGCAGCACCACGACTAGCGGGGGTTACGAGCAGTACTTC
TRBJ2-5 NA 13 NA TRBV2 CASSASVEETQYF TGTGCCAGCAGTGCCAGCGTTGAGGAGACCCAGTACTTC
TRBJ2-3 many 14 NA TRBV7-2 CASSLRIRGDTQYF TGTGCCAGCAGCTTACGGATCCGGGGGGATACGCAGTATTTT
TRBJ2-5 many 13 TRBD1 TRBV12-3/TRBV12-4 CASSWTGQETQYF TGCGCCAGCAGCTGGACAGGGCAAGAGACCCAGTACTTC
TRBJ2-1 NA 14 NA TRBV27 CASKAPQTYNEQFF TGTGCCAGCAAGGCCCCGCAGACGTACAATGAGCAGTTCTTC
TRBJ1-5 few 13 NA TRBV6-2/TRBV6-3 CASRGRDNQPQHF TGTGCCAGCAGGGGGAGGGACAATCAGCCCCAGCATTTT
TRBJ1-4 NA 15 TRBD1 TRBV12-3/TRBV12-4 CASSLGQGIWEKLFF TGTGCCAGCAGTTTGGGACAGGGAATTTGGGAAAAACTGTTTTTT
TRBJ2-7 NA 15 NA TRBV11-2 CASSLGRTYSYEQYF TGTGCCAGCAGCTTAGGGAGGACCTATTCCTACGAGCAGTACTTC
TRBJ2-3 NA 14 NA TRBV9 CASSVGHSTDTQYF TGTGCCAGCAGCGTAGGACACTCCACAGATACGCAGTATTTT
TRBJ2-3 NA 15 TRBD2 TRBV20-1 CSASQSSGSTDTQYF TGCAGTGCTAGTCAGTCTAGCGGATCCACAGATACGCAGTATTTT
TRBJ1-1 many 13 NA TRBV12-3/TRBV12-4 CASRSGTNTEAFF TGTGCCAGCAGGAGTGGGACGAACACTGAAGCTTTCTTT
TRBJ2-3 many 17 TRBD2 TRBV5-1 CASSLSLAGGSTDTQYF TGCGCCAGCAGCCTATCACTAGCGGGGGGGAGCACAGATACGCAGTATTTT
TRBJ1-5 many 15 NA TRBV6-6 CASSYSTGERQPQHF TGTGCCAGCAGTTACTCGACGGGAGAGCGACAGCCCCAGCATTTT
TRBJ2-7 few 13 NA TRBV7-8 CASSFTGTHEQYF TGTGCCAGCAGCTTTACGGGAACCCACGAGCAGTACTTC
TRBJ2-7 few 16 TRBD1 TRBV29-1 CSVELWETGDSYEQYF TGCAGCGTTGAACTGTGGGAGACAGGGGACTCCTACGAGCAGTACTTC
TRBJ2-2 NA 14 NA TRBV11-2 CASSLAGADRELFF TGTGCCAGCAGCTTAGCGGGGGCGGACAGGGAGCTGTTTTTT